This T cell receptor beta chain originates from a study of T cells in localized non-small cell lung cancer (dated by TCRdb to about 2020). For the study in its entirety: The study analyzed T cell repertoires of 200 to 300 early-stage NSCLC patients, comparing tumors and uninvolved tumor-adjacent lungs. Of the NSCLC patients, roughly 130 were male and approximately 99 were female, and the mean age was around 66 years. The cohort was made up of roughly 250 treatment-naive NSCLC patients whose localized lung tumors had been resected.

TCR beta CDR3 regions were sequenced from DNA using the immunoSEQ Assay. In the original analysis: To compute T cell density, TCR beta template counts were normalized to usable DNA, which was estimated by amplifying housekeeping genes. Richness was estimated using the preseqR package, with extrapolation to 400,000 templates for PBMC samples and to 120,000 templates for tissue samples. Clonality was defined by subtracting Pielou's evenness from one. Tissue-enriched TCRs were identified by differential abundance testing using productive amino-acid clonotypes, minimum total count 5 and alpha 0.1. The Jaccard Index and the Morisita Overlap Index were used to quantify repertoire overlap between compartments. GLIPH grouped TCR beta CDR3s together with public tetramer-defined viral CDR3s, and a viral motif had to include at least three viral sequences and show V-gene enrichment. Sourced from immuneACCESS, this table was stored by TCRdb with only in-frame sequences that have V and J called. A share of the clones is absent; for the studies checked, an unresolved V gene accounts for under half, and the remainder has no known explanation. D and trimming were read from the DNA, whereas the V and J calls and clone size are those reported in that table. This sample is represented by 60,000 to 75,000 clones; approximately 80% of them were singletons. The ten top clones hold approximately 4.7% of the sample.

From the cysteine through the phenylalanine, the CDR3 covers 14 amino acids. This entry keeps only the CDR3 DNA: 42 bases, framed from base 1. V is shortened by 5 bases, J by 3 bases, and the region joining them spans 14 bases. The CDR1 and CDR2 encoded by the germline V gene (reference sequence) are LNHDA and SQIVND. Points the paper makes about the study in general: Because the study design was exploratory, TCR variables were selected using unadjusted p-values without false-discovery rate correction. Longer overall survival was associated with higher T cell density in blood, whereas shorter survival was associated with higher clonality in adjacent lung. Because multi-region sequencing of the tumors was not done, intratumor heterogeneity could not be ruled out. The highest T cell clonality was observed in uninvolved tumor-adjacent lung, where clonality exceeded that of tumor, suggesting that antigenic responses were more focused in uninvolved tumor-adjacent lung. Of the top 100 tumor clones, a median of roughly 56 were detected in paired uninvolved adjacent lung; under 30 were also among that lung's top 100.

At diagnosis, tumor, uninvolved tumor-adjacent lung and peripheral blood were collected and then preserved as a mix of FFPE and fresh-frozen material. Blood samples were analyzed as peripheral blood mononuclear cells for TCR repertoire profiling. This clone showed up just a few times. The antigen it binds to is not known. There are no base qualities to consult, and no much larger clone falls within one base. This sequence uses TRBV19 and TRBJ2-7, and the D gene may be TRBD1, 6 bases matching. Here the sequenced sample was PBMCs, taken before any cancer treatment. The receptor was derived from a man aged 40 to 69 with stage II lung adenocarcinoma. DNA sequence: TGTGCCAGTAGTGTACAGGGTCGTGGCTACGAGCAGTACTTC. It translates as CASSVQGRGYEQYF.